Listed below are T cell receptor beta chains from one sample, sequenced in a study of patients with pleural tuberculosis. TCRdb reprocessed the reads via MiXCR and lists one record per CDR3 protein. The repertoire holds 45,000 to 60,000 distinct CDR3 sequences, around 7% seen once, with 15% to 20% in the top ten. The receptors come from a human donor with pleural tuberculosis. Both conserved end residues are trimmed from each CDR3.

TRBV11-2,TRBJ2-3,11,ASSLGVRDTQY
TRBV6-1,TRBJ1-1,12,ASRPGTANTEAF
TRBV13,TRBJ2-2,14,ASSVLYSLNTGELF
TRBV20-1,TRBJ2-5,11,SARERGQETQY
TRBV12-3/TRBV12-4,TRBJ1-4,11,ASSLVGDEKLF
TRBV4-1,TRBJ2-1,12,ASSPKTAGGEQF
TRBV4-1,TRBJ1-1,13,ASSLEIRGRTEAF
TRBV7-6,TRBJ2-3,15,ASSLVTSGSGGATQY
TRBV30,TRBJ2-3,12,AWGLAGGTDTQY
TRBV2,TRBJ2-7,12,ASSWGLSSYEQY
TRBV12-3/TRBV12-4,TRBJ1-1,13,ASSPTRTVNTEAF
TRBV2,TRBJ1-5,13,ASSDTGYSNQPQH
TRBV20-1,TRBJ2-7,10,SAGRRELEQY
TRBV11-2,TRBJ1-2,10,ASSLRTGGYT
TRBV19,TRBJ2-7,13,ASSIVAGGSYEQY
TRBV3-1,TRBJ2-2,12,ASSQDPGSGELF
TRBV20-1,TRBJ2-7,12,SASPEVSFHEQY
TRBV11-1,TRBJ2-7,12,ASSLLDRTYEQY
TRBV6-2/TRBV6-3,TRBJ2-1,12,ASSYGGQPNEQF
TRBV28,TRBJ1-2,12,ASSPGQWRVGYT
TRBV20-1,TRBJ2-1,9,SAKGTSEQF
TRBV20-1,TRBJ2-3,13,SARIFGGPADTQY
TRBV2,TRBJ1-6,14,ASSGYGTGVISPLH
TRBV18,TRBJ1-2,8,ASSPDRYT
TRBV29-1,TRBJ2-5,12,SVYGRDYQETQY
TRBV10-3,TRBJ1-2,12,AISGGEAERDYT
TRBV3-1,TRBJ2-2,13,ASSQGRVILAGRF
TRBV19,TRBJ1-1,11,ATRTGIHTEAF
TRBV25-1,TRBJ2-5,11,ATTGTLGGTQY
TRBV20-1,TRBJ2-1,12,SAPDRGRYNEQF
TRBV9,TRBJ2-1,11,ASSVAQNNEQF
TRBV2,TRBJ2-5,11,ASSDRGLETQY
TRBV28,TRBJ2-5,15,ASSFSGPAILGETQY
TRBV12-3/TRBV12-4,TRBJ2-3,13,ASSRGTTGTDTQY
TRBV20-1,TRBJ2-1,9,SARLPITEF
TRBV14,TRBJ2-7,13,ASSLSATSSYEQY
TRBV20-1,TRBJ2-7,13,SALTGTGGTYEQY
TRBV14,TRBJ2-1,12,ASSRISRLNEQF
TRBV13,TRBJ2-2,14,ASSKGLMINTGELF
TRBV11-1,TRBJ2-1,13,ASSPRGRGVNEQF
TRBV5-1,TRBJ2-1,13,ASSSEPHLSNEQF
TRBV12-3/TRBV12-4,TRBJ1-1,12,ASSLVTGGTEAF
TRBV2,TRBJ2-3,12,ASEREPSTDTQY
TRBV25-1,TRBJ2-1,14,ASSPGTSGRAAEQF
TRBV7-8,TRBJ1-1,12,ASSPREALTEAF
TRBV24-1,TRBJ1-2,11,ATRGQEDYGYT
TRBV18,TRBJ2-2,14,ASSLSGDWSTGELF
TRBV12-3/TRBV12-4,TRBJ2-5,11,ASRTVFWETQY
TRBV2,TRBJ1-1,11,ASTQAENTEAF
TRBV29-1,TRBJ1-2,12,SVLEEGTADGYT
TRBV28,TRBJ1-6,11,ASSFNGGSPLH